This TCR beta chain was found in a study of cytomegalovirus exposure and HLA in healthy donors. Study-level findings and limits: TCR beta V- and J-gene trimming, according to a later analysis, was linked to a missense DCLRE1C variant. In vitro data verified three CMV-associated chains as specific for CMV antigens.

Per the germline V gene, CDR1 is SQVTM and CDR2 is ANQGSEA. The CDR3 extends over 13 amino acids. V shed 7 bases and J 1 base; nucleotides not matched to a gene: 6. Donors showed nominal health when sampled, although they likely had unrecorded immune exposures. Vbeta (60) and Jbeta (13) primers were used in the PCR. TCRdb's copy holds only in-frame clones and misses some; the assay was immunoSEQ multiplex PCR. The repertoire holds about 120,000 clones, approximately 80% seen once, with 5.4% in the top ten. About this clone itself: The antigen is not known.

The receptor comes from a woman in her 30s in good health and CMV-seropositive. J is TRBJ1-1 and V is TRBV29-1, with TRBD1 identical over 7 bases. Sequencing used PBMCs. The CDR3 region has the DNA TGCAGCGCTTGGACAGGACCGAACACTGAAGCTTTCTTT. It translates to CSAWTGPNTEAFF.